This T cell receptor beta chain was obtained from a study of blood T cells in healthy people across ages. This clonotype has just a few counts. Germline values: CDR1 SGHAT, CDR2 FQNNGV. The CDR3 spans 16 residues. Germline trimming cut 7 bases from V and 0 bases from J; bases unmatched to any gene: 6. No fewer than 6.5 million PBMCs went into each sample. Samples each yielded at least 5.5 micrograms of total RNA. Using a J-beta primer mix together with a sample-barcoded 5' primer, a second PCR was run for 7 to 11 cycles. With 12 random nucleotides, a template-switch adaptor tagged each individual cDNA molecule. Each single sample gave us at least 2.5 million CDR3-containing paired-end reads. MiXCR, applied by TCRdb to the 5' RACE reads, yields one record per CDR3 protein. This sample has over 600,000 distinct CDR3 sequences, with about 47% found just once.

This TCR came from an elderly man in good health. Sequences were obtained from blood. The V gene is TRBV11-2, the J gene TRBJ2-6; TRBD1 aligns across 7 bases. The CDR3 loop reads CASITGDSSGANVLTF. CDR3 sequence (DNA): TGTGCCAGCATTACCGGGGACAGCTCTGGGGCCAACGTCCTGACTTTC. Drawing the rest from reference TRBV11-2 and TRBJ2-6, the complete variable domain is EAGVAQSPRYKIIEKRQSVAFWCNPISGHATLYWYQQILGQGPKLLIQFQNNGVVDDSQLPKDRFSAERLKGVDSTLKIQPAKLEDSAVYLCASITGDSSGANVLTFGAGSRLTVL.